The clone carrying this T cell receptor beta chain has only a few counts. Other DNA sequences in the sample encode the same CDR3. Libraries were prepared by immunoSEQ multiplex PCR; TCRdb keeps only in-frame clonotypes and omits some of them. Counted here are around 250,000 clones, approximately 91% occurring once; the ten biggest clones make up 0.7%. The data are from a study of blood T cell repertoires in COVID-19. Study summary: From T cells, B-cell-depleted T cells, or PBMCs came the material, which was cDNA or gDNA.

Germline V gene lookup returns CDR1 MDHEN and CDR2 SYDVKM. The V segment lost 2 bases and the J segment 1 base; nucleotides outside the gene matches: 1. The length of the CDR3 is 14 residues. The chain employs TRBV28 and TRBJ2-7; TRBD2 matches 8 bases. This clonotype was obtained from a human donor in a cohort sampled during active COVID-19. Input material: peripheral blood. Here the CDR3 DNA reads TGTGCCAGCAGTTTAGCGGGAGGATCCTACGAGCAGTACTTC. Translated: CASSLAGGSYEQYF.